Listed here are 5 T cell receptor beta chains from one sample, sequenced in a study of T cells in Graves' hyperthyroidism and ophthalmopathy. The source material, RNA transcripts, was used to amplify TCR beta CDR3 regions. With the HTBI primer set, the TCR CDR3 went through a first round of RT-PCR. TCRdb redid the calling of the multiplex PCR reads with MiXCR, one entry per CDR3 protein. The sample lists 250,000 to 400,000 distinct CDR3 sequences, around 13% occurring once. The sample consisted of blood. These receptors came from a woman in her 40s with Graves' ophthalmopathy.

This clonotype has ten or more counts. This chain joins TRBV24-1 and TRBJ1-5; possibly TRBD1 for D (6 bases). The V end lost 0 bases, the J end lost 7 bases, and 18 bases lay between the germline ends. Germline V lookup: CDR1 KGHDR, CDR2 SFDVKD. This CDR3 comprises 17 residues. CDR3 protein: CATSDLRGAPPLQPQHF. CDR3 DNA: TGTGCCACCAGTGATTTGAGGGGGGCCCCTCCCTTACAGCCCCAGCATTTT.

This clonotype occurred a few times. This chain uses TRBV28 with TRBJ2-7, with D maybe TRBD2 (5 bases). Germline CDR1 reads MDHEN; CDR2 reads SYDVKM. Trimming cost V 1 base and J 6 bases, with 13 bases left between them. CDR3 length: 14 residues. Here the CDR3 DNA reads TGTGCCAGCAGTTTATCCCACCCTCGGGGCGAGCAGTACTTC. Protein product: CASSLSHPRGEQYF. Drawing the rest from reference TRBV28 and TRBJ2-7, the complete variable domain is DVKVTQSSRYLVKRTGEKVFLECVQDMDHENMFWYRQDPGLGLRLIYFSYDVKMKEKGDIPEGYSVSREKKERFSLILESASTNQTSMYLCASSLSHPRGEQYFGPGTRLTVT.

The rearrangement uses TRBV5-1 and TRBJ2-3, with D perhaps matching TRBD1 (5 bases). Trimming removed 0 bases from V and 5 bases from J, with 13 bases in between. Germline V gene sequence: CDR1 SGHRS, CDR2 YFSETQ. CDR3 length equals 15 residues. Here the CDR3 DNA reads TGCGCCAGCAGCTTGGCGGGCAGGGCAGAAGATACGCAGTATTTT. As protein: CASSLAGRAEDTQYF.

This clonotype has only a few counts. The rearrangement uses TRBV24-1 and TRBJ2-1, with TRBD2 identical over 8 bases. Germline values: CDR1 KGHDR, CDR2 SFDVKD. CDR3 length: 16 amino acids. Unmatched junction bases numbered 4, after V lost 1 base and J lost 3 bases. CDR3 residues: CATSDFVAGNYNEQFF. CDR3 coding DNA: TGTGCCACCAGTGATTTCGTAGCGGGGAACTACAATGAGCAGTTCTTC.

This clonotype came up many times. The CDR3 nucleotides are TGTGCCAGCAGCCGGGACAGATTATATGGCTACACCTTC. Translated: CASSRDRLYGYTF. This sequence joins TRBV14 and TRBJ1-2, with 7 bases fitting TRBD1. The CDR3 runs to 13 residues. Per germline, CDR1 SGHDN and CDR2 FVKESK. J lost 5 bases, V lost 4 bases, and 4 bases had no gene match.